This T cell receptor beta chain was identified in a study of T cell responses to AZD1222 COVID-19 vaccine. Germline CDR1 WNHNN, CDR2 SYGVQD (reference sequence). The CDR3 runs to 15 residues. With 2 bases removed from V and 2 bases from J, the gap between germline ends came to 11 bases. Study observations and caveats: No repertoire was sampled before or during the peak T cell response, only after it. Mostly white British, mostly female donors; authors suggested clonal diversity may be underestimated.

Sequencing used immunoSEQ multiplex PCR; TCRdb keeps in-frame clones, though not all of them. The sample lists tens of thousands of clones, about 88% occurring once. This clone was seen only once. The antigen is unknown. The chain has TRBV10-1 and TRBJ2-3; D ambiguous. Sequenced material: peripheral blood, taken 28 days after the second AZD1222 dose. The TCR sequence derives from an adult who received the AZD1222 COVID-19 vaccine. This chain's CDR3 is CASSETGDLTDTQYF. DNA for the CDR3: TGCGCCAGCAGTGAGACCGGAGACCTCACAGATACGCAGTATTTT.